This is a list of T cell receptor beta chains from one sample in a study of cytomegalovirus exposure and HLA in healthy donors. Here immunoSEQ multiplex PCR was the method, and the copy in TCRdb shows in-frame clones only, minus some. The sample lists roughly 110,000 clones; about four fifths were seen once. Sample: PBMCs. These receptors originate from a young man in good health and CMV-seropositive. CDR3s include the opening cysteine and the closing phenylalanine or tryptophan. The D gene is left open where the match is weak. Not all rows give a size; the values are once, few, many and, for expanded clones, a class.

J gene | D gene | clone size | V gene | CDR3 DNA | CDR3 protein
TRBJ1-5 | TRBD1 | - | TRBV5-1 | TGCGCCAGCAGCAACGGACAGGGAGAACAGCCCCAGCATTTT | CASSNGQGEQPQHF
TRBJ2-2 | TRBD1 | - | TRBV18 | TGTGCCAGCTCACCAGACAGGGAACGAATCGGGGAGCTGTTTTTT | CASSPDRERIGELFF
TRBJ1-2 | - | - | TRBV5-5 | TGTGCCAGCAGCCAAGGCGCCAGGGGAGGGATTGGCTACACCTTC | CASSQGARGGIGYTF
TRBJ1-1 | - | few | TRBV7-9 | TGTGCCAGCAGCCAAAACCGGGGGATGCGCACTGAAGCTTTCTTT | CASSQNRGMRTEAFF
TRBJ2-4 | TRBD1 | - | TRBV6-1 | TGTGCCAGCAGACCAGACAGGGCGGTCAAAAACAGTCAGTACTTC | CASRPDRAVKNSQYF
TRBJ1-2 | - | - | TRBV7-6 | TGTGCCAGCAGCCGAGGGGTTGGGGGGGGCTACACCTTC | CASSRGVGGGYTF
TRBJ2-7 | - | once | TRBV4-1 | TGCGCCAGCAGTAACCGGGATCTGGGGTCCTACGAGCAGTACTTC | CASSNRDLGSYEQYF
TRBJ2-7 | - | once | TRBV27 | TGTGCCAGCAGTTTTGGTTCAGGCCAATACGAGCAGTACTTC | CASSFGSGQYEQYF
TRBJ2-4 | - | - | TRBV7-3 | TGTGCCAGCAGCTTAGGGGGGGGCGGGGACATTCAGTACTTC | CASSLGGGGDIQYF
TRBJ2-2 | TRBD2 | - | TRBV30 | TGTGCCTGGAGTGACGAACCTAGCGGGGGGGCAAGCGGGGAGCTGTTTTTT | CAWSDEPSGGASGELFF
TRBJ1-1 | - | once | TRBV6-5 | TGTGCCAGCAGTTACGCCTCCGCTCAGGGGACTGAAGCTTTCTTT | CASSYASAQGTEAFF
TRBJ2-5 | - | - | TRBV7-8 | TGTGCCAGCAGCTTGGTTTGGCAGGGGGGTTTCCAAGGGACCCAGTACTTC | CASSLVWQGGFQGTQYF
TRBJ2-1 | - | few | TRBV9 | TGTGCCAGCAGCTTCCGGGACAACTCCTACAATGAGCAGTTCTTC | CASSFRDNSYNEQFF
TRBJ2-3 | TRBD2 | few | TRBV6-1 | TGTGCCAGCAGTGAAGCGGGAGCGGGGGGACCCACAGATACGCAGTATTTT | CASSEAGAGGPTDTQYF
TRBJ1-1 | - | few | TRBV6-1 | TGTGCCAGTCCGAGGGTCGGCCTCATGAACACTGAAGCTTTCTTT | CASPRVGLMNTEAFF
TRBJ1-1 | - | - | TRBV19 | TGTGCCAGTAGTATCTCGGGGAACACTGAAGCTTTCTTT | CASSISGNTEAFF
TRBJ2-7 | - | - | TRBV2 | TGTGCCAGCAGCCCGAGGCCCTACGAGCAGTACTTC | CASSPRPYEQYF
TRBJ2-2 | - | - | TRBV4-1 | TGCGCCAGCAGCCTACAGGGCGCGAACACCGGGGAGCTGTTTTTT | CASSLQGANTGELFF
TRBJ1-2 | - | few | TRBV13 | TGTGCCAGCAGCTTAGGGGGTGTTCAGGACTATGGCTACACCTTC | CASSLGGVQDYGYTF
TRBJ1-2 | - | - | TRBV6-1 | TGTGCCAGTTCGGGGGGGACGTACTATGGCTACACCTTC | CASSGGTYYGYTF
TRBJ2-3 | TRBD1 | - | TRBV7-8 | TGTGCCAGCAGCCGCTCCCGGGACAGAGATTCAGATACGCAGTATTTT | CASSRSRDRDSDTQYF
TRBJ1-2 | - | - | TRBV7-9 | TGTGCCAGCAGCTTAGGAGGCTGGAACTATGGCTACACCTTC | CASSLGGWNYGYTF
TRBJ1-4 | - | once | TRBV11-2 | TGTGCCAGCAGCGCGCGACAGAATCCTAATGAAAAACTGTTTTTT | CASSARQNPNEKLFF
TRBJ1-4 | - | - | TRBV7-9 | TGTTCCAGCAACTTGCGTGGCAGGGGAACTAATGAAAAACTGTTTTTT | CSSNLRGRGTNEKLFF
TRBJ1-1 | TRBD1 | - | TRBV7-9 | TGTGCCAGCAGCCCCTCAGGGGGCACTGAAGCTTTCTTT | CASSPSGGTEAFF
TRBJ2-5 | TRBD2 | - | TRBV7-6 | TGTGCCAGCAGGTCCTCCGGGACTAGACAAGAGACCCAGTACTTC | CASRSSGTRQETQYF
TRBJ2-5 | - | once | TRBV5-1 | TGCGCCAGCAGCTCCTCCGGGGAAGAGACCCAGTACTTC | CASSSSGEETQYF
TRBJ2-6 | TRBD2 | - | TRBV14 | TGTGCCAGCAGCCTAATGAGCGGGGGGGCCGGGGCCAACGGCCTGACTTTC | CASSLMSGGAGANGLTF
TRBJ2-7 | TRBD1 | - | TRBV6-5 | TGTGCCAGCAGTTACTCGACAGGGACCTACGAGCAGTACTTC | CASSYSTGTYEQYF
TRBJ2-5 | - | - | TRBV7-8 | TGTGCCAGCAGCCTCGTTTTGGGGGCTCGGGAGACCCAGTACTTC | CASSLVLGARETQYF
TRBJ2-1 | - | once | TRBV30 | TGTGCCTGGAGTGTATTGACTAACTACAATGAGCAGTTCTTC | CAWSVLTNYNEQFF